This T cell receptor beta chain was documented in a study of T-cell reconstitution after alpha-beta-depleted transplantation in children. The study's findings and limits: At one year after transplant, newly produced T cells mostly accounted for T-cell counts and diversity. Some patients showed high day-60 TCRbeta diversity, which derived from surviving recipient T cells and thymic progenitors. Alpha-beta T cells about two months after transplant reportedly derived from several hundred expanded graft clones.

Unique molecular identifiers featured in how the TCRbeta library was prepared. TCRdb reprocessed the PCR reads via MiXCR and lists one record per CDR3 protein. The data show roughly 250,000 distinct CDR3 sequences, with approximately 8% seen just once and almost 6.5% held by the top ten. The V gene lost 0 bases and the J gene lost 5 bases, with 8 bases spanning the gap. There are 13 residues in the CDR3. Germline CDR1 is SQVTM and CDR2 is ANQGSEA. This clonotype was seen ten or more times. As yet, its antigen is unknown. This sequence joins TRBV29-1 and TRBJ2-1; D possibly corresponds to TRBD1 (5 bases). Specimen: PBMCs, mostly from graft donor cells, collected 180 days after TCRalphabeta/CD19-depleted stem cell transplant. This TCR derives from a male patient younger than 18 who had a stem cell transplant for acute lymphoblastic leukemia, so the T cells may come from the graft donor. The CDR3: CSVEDGANNEQFF. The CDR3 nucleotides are TGCAGCGTTGAAGATGGGGCAAACAATGAGCAGTTCTTC.